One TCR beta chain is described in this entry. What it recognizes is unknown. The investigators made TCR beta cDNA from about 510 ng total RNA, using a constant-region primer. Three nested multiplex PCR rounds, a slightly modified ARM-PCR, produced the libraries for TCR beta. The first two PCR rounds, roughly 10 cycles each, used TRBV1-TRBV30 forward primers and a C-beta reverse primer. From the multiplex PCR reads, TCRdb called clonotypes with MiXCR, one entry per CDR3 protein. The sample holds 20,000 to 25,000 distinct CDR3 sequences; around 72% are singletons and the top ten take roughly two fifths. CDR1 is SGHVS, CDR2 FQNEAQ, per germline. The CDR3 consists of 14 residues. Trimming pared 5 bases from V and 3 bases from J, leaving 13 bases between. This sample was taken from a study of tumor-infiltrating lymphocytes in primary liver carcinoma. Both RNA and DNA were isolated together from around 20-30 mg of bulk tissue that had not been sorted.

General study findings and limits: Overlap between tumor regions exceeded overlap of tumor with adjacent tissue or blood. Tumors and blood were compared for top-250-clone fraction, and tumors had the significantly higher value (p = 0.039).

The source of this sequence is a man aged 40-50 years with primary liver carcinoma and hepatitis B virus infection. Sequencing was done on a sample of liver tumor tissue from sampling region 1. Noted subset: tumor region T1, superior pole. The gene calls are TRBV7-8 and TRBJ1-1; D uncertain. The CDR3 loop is CASSPPRDDTEAFF. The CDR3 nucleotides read TGTGCCAGCAGCCCCCCGCGGGATGACACTGAAGCTTTCTTT.